These T cell receptor beta chains were read from a single sample in a study of blood T cell repertoires in COVID-19. Profiling relied on immunoSEQ multiplex PCR, and the TCRdb table lists in-frame clones only, not all of them. In the table there are hundreds of thousands of clones, roughly 91% of which are singletons. Sequencing was done on a sample of peripheral blood. Receptors originate from a woman in her forties or fifties with COVID-19, enrolled during active disease. The CDR3 runs from the conserved cysteine through the conserved F or W. D genes are given only for firm matches. Clone size appears in some rows only: once, few, many, or a class for an expanded clone.

D: TRBD2; V: TRBV5-1; J: TRBJ2-5; size: NA; DNA: TGCGCCAGCAGCTTGGGAGTGGCGGGGGTTGCTGGGGAGACCCAGTACTTC; CDR3: CASSLGVAGVAGETQYF
D: NA; V: TRBV11-2; J: TRBJ2-3; size: NA; DNA: TGTGCCAGCAGCATCGGGGGTCCGGATACGCAGTATTTT; CDR3: CASSIGGPDTQYF
D: TRBD1; V: TRBV9; J: TRBJ2-2; size: few; DNA: TGTGCCAGCAGCGTAGGTGGGACAGCGTCCTCTGGGGAGCTGTTTTTT; CDR3: CASSVGGTASSGELFF
D: NA; V: TRBV6-2/TRBV6-3; J: TRBJ2-6; size: NA; DNA: TGTGCCAGCAGTTACCCCCAGGGATCTGGGGCCAACGTCCTGACTTTC; CDR3: CASSYPQGSGANVLTF
D: NA; V: TRBV5-1; J: TRBJ2-7; size: NA; DNA: TGCGCCAGCAGCTTGGTGCAAGGGGGCTACGAGCAGTACTTC; CDR3: CASSLVQGGYEQYF
D: TRBD1; V: TRBV5-4; J: TRBJ1-6; size: NA; DNA: TGTGCCAGCAGCACCCTAGGGGGACAGGATAATTCACCCCTCCACTTT; CDR3: CASSTLGGQDNSPLHF
D: NA; V: TRBV29-1; J: TRBJ2-2; size: NA; DNA: TGCAGCGTATTAACAGTTCTGAACACCGGGGAGCTGTTTTTT; CDR3: CSVLTVLNTGELFF
D: TRBD1; V: TRBV6-5; J: TRBJ2-3; size: NA; DNA: TGTGCCAGCAGTTACCCTCAGGGGGCCACAGATACGCAGTATTTT; CDR3: CASSYPQGATDTQYF
D: TRBD1; V: TRBV7-8; J: TRBJ2-3; size: NA; DNA: TGTGCCAGCAGCTCGGACAGGGAAACAGATACGCAGTATTTT; CDR3: CASSSDRETDTQYF
D: TRBD1; V: TRBV12-3/TRBV12-4; J: TRBJ1-2; size: NA; DNA: TGTGCCAGCAGCCCGGGACAGATGTATGGCTACACCTTC; CDR3: CASSPGQMYGYTF
D: NA; V: TRBV25-1; J: TRBJ1-4; size: NA; DNA: TGTGCCAGCAGTCCAAACCGGGTTACAAATGAAAAACTGTTTTTT; CDR3: CASSPNRVTNEKLFF
D: TRBD1; V: TRBV27; J: TRBJ2-5; size: NA; DNA: TGTGCCATTGGACAGGCCTTTGAGGAGACCCAGTACTTC; CDR3: CAIGQAFEETQYF
D: NA; V: TRBV18; J: TRBJ1-1; size: NA; DNA: TGTGCCAGCTCACCAGCTCTTCCCAGGAGGGGCACTGAAGCTTTCTTT; CDR3: CASSPALPRRGTEAFF
D: TRBD1; V: TRBV4-1; J: TRBJ2-1; size: NA; DNA: TGCGCCAGCAGCCAATCCGTCCCGGGACAGGGGGCGAAATTCCTCAATGAGCAGTTCTTC; CDR3: CASSQSVPGQGAKFLNEQFF
D: TRBD2; V: TRBV11-2; J: TRBJ2-5; size: NA; DNA: TGTGCCAGCAGGCGCGGGGGATCCTCAGAGACCCAGTACTTC; CDR3: CASRRGGSSETQYF
D: TRBD1; V: TRBV11-1; J: TRBJ2-1; size: NA; DNA: TGTGCCAGCAGCTTCGGACAGGGGGCTGATGAGCAGTTCTTC; CDR3: CASSFGQGADEQFF
D: NA; V: TRBV29-1; J: TRBJ1-1; size: NA; DNA: TGCAGCGTTTTAGGGGTCGGGAACACTGAAGCTTTCTTT; CDR3: CSVLGVGNTEAFF
D: TRBD1; V: TRBV5-5; J: TRBJ2-7; size: once; DNA: TGTGCCAGCAGCTGGGGACAGGGTCCCTACGAGCAGTACTTC; CDR3: CASSWGQGPYEQYF
D: NA; V: TRBV10-3; J: TRBJ1-2; size: NA; DNA: TGTGCCATCAGCGGGGACACTAACTATGGCTACACCTTC; CDR3: CAISGDTNYGYTF
D: NA; V: TRBV5-1; J: TRBJ1-2; size: few; DNA: TGCGCCAGCAGCTTAGAGCTCAACTATGGCTACACCTTC; CDR3: CASSLELNYGYTF
D: TRBD1; V: TRBV19; J: TRBJ2-3; size: NA; DNA: TGTGCCAGTAGTATCGGGACAGGGGGCCTGGATACGCAGTATTTT; CDR3: CASSIGTGGLDTQYF
D: NA; V: TRBV7-3; J: TRBJ2-3; size: NA; DNA: TGTGCCAGCAGCCCGGACAGTCCTCCGGGTACGCAGTATTTT; CDR3: CASSPDSPPGTQYF
D: NA; V: TRBV2; J: TRBJ1-1; size: NA; DNA: TGTGCCAGCAGTGACAGGAAGGACACTGAAGCTTTCTTT; CDR3: CASSDRKDTEAFF
D: NA; V: TRBV2; J: TRBJ1-1; size: NA; DNA: TGTGCCAGCAGTGATTATGAGATCGGCGGCACTGAAGCTTTCTTT; CDR3: CASSDYEIGGTEAFF
D: NA; V: TRBV27; J: TRBJ1-2; size: NA; DNA: TGTGCCAGCAGGAGGGACACCGGCTATGGCTACACCTTC; CDR3: CASRRDTGYGYTF
D: NA; V: TRBV11-2; J: TRBJ1-3; size: NA; DNA: TGTGCCAGCAGCACCAGACAGCTCTCTGGAAACACCATATATTTT; CDR3: CASSTRQLSGNTIYF
D: TRBD1; V: TRBV19; J: TRBJ1-4; size: NA; DNA: TGTGCCAGTAGTATAGAGTGGAGGACAGGGGAAAAACTGTTTTTT; CDR3: CASSIEWRTGEKLFF
D: NA; V: TRBV27; J: TRBJ1-1; size: few; DNA: TGTGCCACCGGGCCAACAGGGACTGAAGCTTTCTTT; CDR3: CATGPTGTEAFF
D: TRBD1; V: TRBV10-3; J: TRBJ1-5; size: NA; DNA: TGTGCCATCAGTCCTGGGACAGGGGGTTATCAGCCCCAGCATTTT; CDR3: CAISPGTGGYQPQHF
D: TRBD1; V: TRBV28; J: TRBJ1-4; size: NA; DNA: TGTGCCAGCAGTTTTACTAAGACAGGGGTAAATGAAAAACTGTTTTTT; CDR3: CASSFTKTGVNEKLFF
D: TRBD2; V: TRBV6-5; J: TRBJ2-1; size: NA; DNA: TGTGCCAGCAGTCTAGCGGGCTGGGCAGTGAATGAGCAGTTCTTC; CDR3: CASSLAGWAVNEQFF
D: NA; V: TRBV12-3/TRBV12-4; J: TRBJ2-1; size: NA; DNA: TGTGCCAGCAGTGGCCGTTACAATGAGCAGTTCTTC; CDR3: CASSGRYNEQFF
D: TRBD2; V: TRBV6-5; J: TRBJ2-1; size: NA; DNA: TGTGCCAGCAGTCCCCATAGCGGGGGGGACAATGAGCAGTTCTTC; CDR3: CASSPHSGGDNEQFF
D: NA; V: TRBV5-6; J: TRBJ2-7; size: NA; DNA: TGTGCCAGCAGCCCCGACAGTCTAGCCTACGAGCAGTACTTC; CDR3: CASSPDSLAYEQYF
D: NA; V: TRBV18; J: TRBJ2-2; size: NA; DNA: TGTGCCAGCTCACCCCAGGGTCTCGAGAACACCGGGGAGCTGTTTTTT; CDR3: CASSPQGLENTGELFF
D: NA; V: TRBV5-3; J: TRBJ2-1; size: NA; DNA: TGTGCCAGAAGCTTGACCAGGGGGGTGCGGAATGAGCAGTTCTTC; CDR3: CARSLTRGVRNEQFF
D: NA; V: TRBV5-4; J: TRBJ1-6; size: NA; DNA: TGTGCCAGCAGCTTGGCCGGACTTACCGGGAATTCACCCCTCCACTTT; CDR3: CASSLAGLTGNSPLHF
D: TRBD2; V: TRBV9; J: TRBJ2-3; size: NA; DNA: TGTGCCAGCAGCGAGGGGTGGTTCGGGAGCGGGGGGCGCTCTAGCACAGATACGCAGTATTTT; CDR3: CASSEGWFGSGGRSSTDTQYF
D: NA; V: TRBV30; J: TRBJ2-1; size: NA; DNA: TGTGCCTGGAGTAGGGGGTGGTCCTACAATGAGCAGTTCTTC; CDR3: CAWSRGWSYNEQFF
D: NA; V: TRBV9; J: TRBJ2-7; size: NA; DNA: TGTGCCAGCAGCGTAGGCGGCAGGGCCTACGAGCAGTACTTC; CDR3: CASSVGGRAYEQYF
D: NA; V: TRBV29-1; J: TRBJ1-2; size: NA; DNA: TGCAGCGTTCAAACCGGAGGCTTCTATGGCTACACCTTC; CDR3: CSVQTGGFYGYTF
D: NA; V: TRBV4-2; J: TRBJ1-3; size: NA; DNA: TGTGCCAGCAGCCAAGATCGGGAGGCTGGAAACACCATATATTTT; CDR3: CASSQDREAGNTIYF
D: NA; V: TRBV20-1; J: TRBJ1-2; size: NA; DNA: TGCAGTGCTAGGGACTTCTATGGCTACACCTTC; CDR3: CSARDFYGYTF
D: NA; V: TRBV24-1; J: TRBJ1-3; size: NA; DNA: TGTGCCACCAGTGATTCGAAGGTTGAGGGAGCTGGAAACACCATATATTTT; CDR3: CATSDSKVEGAGNTIYF
D: TRBD1; V: TRBV7-9; J: TRBJ2-3; size: NA; DNA: TGTGCCACGCTTCAGGGGGCAGGGTCCACAGATACGCAGTATTTT; CDR3: CATLQGAGSTDTQYF
D: NA; V: TRBV5-1; J: TRBJ2-3; size: NA; DNA: TGCGCCAGCAGCTTGAGCCGGGTCCAGCATCGCACAGATACGCAGTATTTT; CDR3: CASSLSRVQHRTDTQYF
D: NA; V: TRBV20-1; J: TRBJ1-2; size: NA; DNA: TGCAGTGCTAGTAAGGGGTTGGGGGGCTACACCTTC; CDR3: CSASKGLGGYTF